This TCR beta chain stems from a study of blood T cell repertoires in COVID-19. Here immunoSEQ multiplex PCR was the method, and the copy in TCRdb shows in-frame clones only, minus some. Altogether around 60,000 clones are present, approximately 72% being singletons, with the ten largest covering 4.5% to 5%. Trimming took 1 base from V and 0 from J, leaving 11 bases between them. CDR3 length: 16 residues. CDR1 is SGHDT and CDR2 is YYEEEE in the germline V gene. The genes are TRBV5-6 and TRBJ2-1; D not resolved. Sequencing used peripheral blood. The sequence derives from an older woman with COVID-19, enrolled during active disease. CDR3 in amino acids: CASSLLQTTSYNEQFF. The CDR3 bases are TGTGCCAGCAGCTTGTTACAGACGACCTCCTACAATGAGCAGTTCTTC.